Reported below is one TCR beta chain. The antigen it binds to is not known. There are no base qualities to consult, and no much larger clone falls within one base. The source of the sample is a study of OX40 agonist ivuxolimab in advanced cancers. As for the study more broadly: Ivuxolimab was an agonistic, fully human IgG2 monoclonal antibody directed against OX40 (CD134), a costimulatory receptor. Intravenous ivuxolimab was administered to patients every 2 weeks at six dose levels: 0.01, 0.1, 0.3, 1.5, 3 and 10 mg/kg. Of the approximately 50 dose-escalation patients, hepatocellular carcinoma was present in around 19, melanoma in approximately 15, renal cell carcinoma in 9 and head and neck cancer in 9. In the dose-escalation cohort, over 65% of patients were male, and the mean age was approximately 60 years, with a range of about 23 to 85. Prior anti-PD-1, anti-PD-L1 or anti-CTLA-4 therapy was permitted, and 35% to 40% of dose-escalation patients had received checkpoint inhibitors. Partial responses were achieved by three dose-escalation patients, of whom one had hepatocellular carcinoma and two had cutaneous melanoma. Peripheral TCRbeta sequencing aimed to test whether ivuxolimab altered TCR sequence diversity and caused clonal T-cell expansion. The monotherapy dose-escalation portion (N ≈ 50 patients) of the phase I ivuxolimab trial is reported in the paper.

The trial excluded patients who had a history of autoimmune disease or were on systemic immunosuppression. Peripheral blood for TCR sequencing was collected from all dose cohorts at baseline, on cycle 4 day 1, and on cycle 7 day 1. The samples were taken from a phase I, first-in-human, multicenter, open-label dose-escalation trial of ivuxolimab. Adults with locally advanced or metastatic melanoma, renal cell, hepatocellular, or head and neck squamous cell carcinoma were enrolled in the trial. Before TCR sequencing, CD4+ and CD8+ T cells were separately sorted from peripheral blood. General study outcomes and caveats: Low levels of normalized T-cell clonal expansion were also seen in some patients who did not respond. At doses of 0.1 to 3.0 mg/kg, clonal expansion of both CD4+ and CD8+ T cells in blood was seen between baseline and week 6. In the 0.1-3.0 mg/kg groups, partial responders were among the patients with the lowest normalized peripheral clonal expansion, particularly in CD8+ T cells. The antigen specificity of the peripheral T cells that underwent clonal expansion was not determined. After ivuxolimab, expanded clones were on average more numerous among CD8+ T cells than among CD4+ T cells.

The CDR3 goes from the cysteine to the phenylalanine over 13 residues. Only the CDR3 part of the read is kept: 39 bases, read in frame from the first base. The germline V gene gives CDR1 as MNHNS and CDR2 as SASEGT. V gives up 11 bases and J gives up 3 bases, and the segment between their germline ends measures 14 bases. Genomic DNA was isolated from the sorted cells so that the TCRbeta CDR3 region could be sequenced. TCRbeta CDR3 regions were sequenced using the immunoSEQ Assay. The table was pulled from immuneACCESS by TCRdb, which kept in-frame rearrangements only. Such tables lose some clones; where checked, under half of the loss comes from unresolved V genes, and the rest has no known cause. Across this sample there are about 70,000 clones, with roughly nine tenths seen only once. Around 1.1% of the sample is held by the ten biggest clonotypes.

The chain uses TRBV6-1 and TRBJ1-3; a tentative D match to TRBD1 spans 5 bases. Specimen: CD4+ or CD8+ T cells sorted from blood, collected in a trial of the OX40 agonist ivuxolimab. The TCR was taken from an adult with an advanced solid tumor such as melanoma, head and neck, liver or kidney cancer. For the CDR3, the sequence is CAARGTIGNTIYF. The base sequence is TGTGCCGCCCGGGGGACGATTGGAAACACCATATATTTT.